This T cell receptor beta chain was recovered during a study of shared clonotypes between healthy human individuals. Only in-frame clones appear in the TCRdb table, and some are missing; sequencing was by immunoSEQ multiplex PCR. This table has approximately 2,000,000 clones, approximately 90% appearing once. This clone was seen a single time. The CDR3 contains 15 residues. Germline-derived CDR1 and CDR2 are SGHRS and YFSETQ. V dropped 3 bases and J dropped 0 bases, with 12 bases sitting between them. The chain recombines TRBV5-1 with TRBJ1-1; no firm D call. This sequence was found in a man between 18 and 35 years old in good health. Some clones in this sample may be carry-over from other donors' samples. Input material: naive CD4+ T cells from PBMCs. Described subset: CD45RA+ positively selected. As DNA, the CDR3 is TGCGCCAGCAGCTGGGGATACGCCCTGAACACTGAAGCTTTCTTT. This gives the protein CASSWGYALNTEAFF.